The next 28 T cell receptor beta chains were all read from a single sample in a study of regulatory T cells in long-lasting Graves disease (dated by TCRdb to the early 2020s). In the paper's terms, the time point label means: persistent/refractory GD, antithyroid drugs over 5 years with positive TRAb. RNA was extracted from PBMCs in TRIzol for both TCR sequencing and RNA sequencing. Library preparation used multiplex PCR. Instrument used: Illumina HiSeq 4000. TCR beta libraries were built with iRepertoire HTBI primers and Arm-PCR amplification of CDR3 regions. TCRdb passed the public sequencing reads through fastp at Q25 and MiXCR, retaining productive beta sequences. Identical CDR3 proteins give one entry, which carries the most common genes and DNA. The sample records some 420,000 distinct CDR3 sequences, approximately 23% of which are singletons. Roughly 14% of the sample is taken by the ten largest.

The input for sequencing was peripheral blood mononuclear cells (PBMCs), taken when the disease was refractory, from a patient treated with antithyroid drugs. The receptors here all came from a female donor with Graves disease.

CDR3 bases: TGTGCCAGCAGTTACTCAGGTTCAGGGGTCCTATCCTACGAGCAGTACTTC. Translation gives CASSYSGSGVLSYEQYF. This chain joins TRBV6-5 and TRBJ2-7; D might be TRBD1 (6 bases). Germline CDR1 and CDR2: MNHEY and SVGAGI. Trimming cost V 0 bases and J 1 base, with 16 bases left between them. The CDR3 is made up of 17 amino acids.

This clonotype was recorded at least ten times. Here the CDR3 DNA reads TGTGCCAGCAGCTCCCGGAGGTCTACGGAGACCCAGTACTTC. Translation gives CASSSRRSTETQYF. J is TRBJ2-5 and V is TRBV7-2; D perhaps matches TRBD2 (5 bases). Looked up from germline, CDR1 is SGHTA and CDR2 is FQGNSA. V was shortened by 4 bases and J by 5 bases, with 14 bases between the two germline ends. This CDR3 spans 14 amino acids.

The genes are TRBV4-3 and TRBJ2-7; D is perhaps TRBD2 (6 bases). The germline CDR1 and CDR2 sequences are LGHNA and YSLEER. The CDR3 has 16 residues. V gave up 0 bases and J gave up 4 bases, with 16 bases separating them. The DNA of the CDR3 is TGCGCCAGCAGCCAAGAGGGGGACTCCAACGTTTACGAGCAGTACTTC. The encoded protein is CASSQEGDSNVYEQYF.

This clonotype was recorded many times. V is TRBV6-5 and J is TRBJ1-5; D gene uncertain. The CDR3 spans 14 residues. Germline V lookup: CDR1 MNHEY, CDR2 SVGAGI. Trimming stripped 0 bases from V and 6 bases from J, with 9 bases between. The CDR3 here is CASSYSSVGQPQHF. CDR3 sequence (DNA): TGTGCCAGCAGTTACTCGAGTGTAGGTCAGCCCCAGCATTTT.

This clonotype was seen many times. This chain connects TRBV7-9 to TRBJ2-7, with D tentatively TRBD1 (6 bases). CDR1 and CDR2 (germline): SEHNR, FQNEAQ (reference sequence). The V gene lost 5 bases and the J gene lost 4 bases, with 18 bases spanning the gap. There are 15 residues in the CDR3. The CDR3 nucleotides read TGTGCCAGCAGCACCGCCGGGACACTACCGTACGAGCAGTACTTC. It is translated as CASSTAGTLPYEQYF.

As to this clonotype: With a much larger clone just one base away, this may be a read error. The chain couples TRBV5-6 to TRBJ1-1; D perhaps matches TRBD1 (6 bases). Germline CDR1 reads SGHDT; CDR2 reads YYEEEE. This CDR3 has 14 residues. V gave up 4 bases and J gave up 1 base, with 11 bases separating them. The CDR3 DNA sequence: TGTGCCAGCAGCATCGGACAGCCGAACACTGAAGCTTTCTTT. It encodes CASSIGQPNTEAFF.

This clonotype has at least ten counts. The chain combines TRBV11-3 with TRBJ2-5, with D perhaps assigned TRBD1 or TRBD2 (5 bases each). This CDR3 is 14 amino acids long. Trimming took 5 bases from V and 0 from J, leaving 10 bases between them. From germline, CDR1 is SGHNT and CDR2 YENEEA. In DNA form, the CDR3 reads TGTGCCAGCAGCCCCCGGGACGACCAAGAGACCCAGTACTTC. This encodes CASSPRDDQETQYF.

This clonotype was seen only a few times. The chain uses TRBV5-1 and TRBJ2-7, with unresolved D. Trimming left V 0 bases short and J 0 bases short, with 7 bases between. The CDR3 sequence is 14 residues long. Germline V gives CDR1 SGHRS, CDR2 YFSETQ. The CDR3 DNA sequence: TGCGCCAGCAGCTTGGGTGTGGACTCCTACGAGCAGTACTTC. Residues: CASSLGVDSYEQYF.

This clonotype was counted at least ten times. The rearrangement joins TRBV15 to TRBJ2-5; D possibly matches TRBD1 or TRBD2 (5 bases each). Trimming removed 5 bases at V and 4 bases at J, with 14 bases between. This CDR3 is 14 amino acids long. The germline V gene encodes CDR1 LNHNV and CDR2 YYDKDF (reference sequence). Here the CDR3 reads CATSPGFGGETQYF. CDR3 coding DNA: TGTGCCACCAGCCCCGGATTTGGGGGAGAGACCCAGTACTTC.

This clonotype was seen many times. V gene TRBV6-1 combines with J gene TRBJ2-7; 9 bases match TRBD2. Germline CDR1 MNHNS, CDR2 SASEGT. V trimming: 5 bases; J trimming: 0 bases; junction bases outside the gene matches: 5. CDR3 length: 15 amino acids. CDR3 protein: CASSNSGGSSYEQYF. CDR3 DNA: TGTGCCAGCAGTAATAGCGGGGGCAGCTCCTACGAGCAGTACTTC.

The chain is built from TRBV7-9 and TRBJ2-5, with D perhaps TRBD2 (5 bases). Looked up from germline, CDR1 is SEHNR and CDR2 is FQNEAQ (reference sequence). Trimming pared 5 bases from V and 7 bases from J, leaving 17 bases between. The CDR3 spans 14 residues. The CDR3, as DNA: TGTGCCAGCAGCCAAGACCTAGCCCCGATGACCCAGTACTTC. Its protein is CASSQDLAPMTQYF.

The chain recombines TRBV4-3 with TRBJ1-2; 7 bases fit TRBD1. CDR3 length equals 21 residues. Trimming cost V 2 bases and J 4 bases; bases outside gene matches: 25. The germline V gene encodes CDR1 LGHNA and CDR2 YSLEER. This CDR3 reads CASSQHLDRSRVSPFSYGYTF. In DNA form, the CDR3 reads TGCGCCAGCAGCCAACACCTGGACAGGTCGCGAGTATCCCCATTTAGCTATGGCTACACCTTC.

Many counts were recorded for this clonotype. CDR3 sequence reads: CASSLYPPDRQETQYF. CDR3 coding DNA: TGTGCCAGCAGTTTATATCCCCCGGACAGACAAGAGACCCAGTACTTC. This chain links TRBV28 with TRBJ2-5; D may be TRBD1 (6 bases). The CDR3 is 16 residues long. CDR1 is MDHEN and CDR2 is SYDVKM in the germline V gene. V shed 1 base and J shed 2 bases, with 14 bases lying between them. Combining the CDR3 with reference TRBV28 and TRBJ2-5 gives the whole variable domain DVKVTQSSRYLVKRTGEKVFLECVQDMDHENMFWYRQDPGLGLRLIYFSYDVKMKEKGDIPEGYSVSREKKERFSLILESASTNQTSMYLCASSLYPPDRQETQYFGPGTRLLVL.

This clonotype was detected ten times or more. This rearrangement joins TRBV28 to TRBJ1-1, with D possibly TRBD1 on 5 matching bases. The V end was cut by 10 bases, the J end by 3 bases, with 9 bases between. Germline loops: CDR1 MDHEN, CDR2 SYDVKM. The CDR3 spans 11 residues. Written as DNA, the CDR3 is TGTGCCACCAGGGAGCACACTGAAGCTTTCTTT. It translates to CATREHTEAFF.

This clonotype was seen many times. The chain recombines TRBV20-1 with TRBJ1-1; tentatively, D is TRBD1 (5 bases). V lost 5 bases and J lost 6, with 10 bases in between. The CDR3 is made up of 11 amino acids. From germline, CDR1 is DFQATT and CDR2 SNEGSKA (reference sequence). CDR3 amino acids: CSAHKGPEAFF. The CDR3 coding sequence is TGCAGTGCTCACAAGGGGCCTGAAGCTTTCTTT.

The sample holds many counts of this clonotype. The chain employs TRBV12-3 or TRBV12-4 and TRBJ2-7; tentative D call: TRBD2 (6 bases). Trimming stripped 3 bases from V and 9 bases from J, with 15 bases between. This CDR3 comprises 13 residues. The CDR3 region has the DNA TGTGCCAGCAGTTTGAGGCTTGCGGAGGGGCAGTACTTC. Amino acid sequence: CASSLRLAEGQYF.

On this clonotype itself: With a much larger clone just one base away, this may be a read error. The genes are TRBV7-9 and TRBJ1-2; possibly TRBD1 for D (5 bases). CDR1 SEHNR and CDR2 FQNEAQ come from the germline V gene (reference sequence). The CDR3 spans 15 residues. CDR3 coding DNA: TGTGCCAGCAGGTCCGGGACGGAGGGTTTCTATGGCCACACCTTC. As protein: CASRSGTEGFYGHTF.

CDR3 region: CASSLEVGSSYEQYF. For the CDR3, the DNA is TGTGCCAGCAGCTTAGAGGTGGGAAGCTCCTACGAGCAGTACTTC. V usage is TRBV7-6 and J usage is TRBJ2-7; no clear D. V gave up 1 base and J gave up 0 bases, with 10 bases separating them. The CDR3 runs to 15 residues. The germline V gene has CDR1 SGHVS and CDR2 FNYEAQ.

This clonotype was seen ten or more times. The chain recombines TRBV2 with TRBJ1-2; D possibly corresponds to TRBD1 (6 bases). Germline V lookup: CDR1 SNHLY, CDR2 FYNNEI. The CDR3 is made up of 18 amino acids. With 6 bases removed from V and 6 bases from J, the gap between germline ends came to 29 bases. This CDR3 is CASSDISFRLLAGDGYTF. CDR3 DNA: TGTGCCAGCAGCGATATCTCTTTTAGATTACTGGCAGGGGATGGCTACACCTTC. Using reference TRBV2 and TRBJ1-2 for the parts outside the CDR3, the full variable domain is EPEVTQTPSHQVTQMGQEVILRCVPISNHLYFYWYRQILGQKVEFLVSFYNNEISEKSEIFDDQFSVERPDGSNFTLKIRSTKLEDSAMYFCASSDISFRLLAGDGYTFGSGTRLTVV.

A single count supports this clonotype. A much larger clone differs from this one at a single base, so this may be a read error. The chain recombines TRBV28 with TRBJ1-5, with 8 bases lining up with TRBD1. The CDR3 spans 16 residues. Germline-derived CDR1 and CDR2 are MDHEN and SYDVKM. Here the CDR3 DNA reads TGTGCCAGCGTTACCCTCCCACAGGGGGACAATCAGCCCCATCATTTT. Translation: CASVTLPQGDNQPHHF.

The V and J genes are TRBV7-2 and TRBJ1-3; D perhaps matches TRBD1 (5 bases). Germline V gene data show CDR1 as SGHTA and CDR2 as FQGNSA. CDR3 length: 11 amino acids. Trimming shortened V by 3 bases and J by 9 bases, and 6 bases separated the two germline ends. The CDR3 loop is CASSFTGTIYF. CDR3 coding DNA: TGTGCCAGCAGCTTTACAGGCACCATATATTTT.

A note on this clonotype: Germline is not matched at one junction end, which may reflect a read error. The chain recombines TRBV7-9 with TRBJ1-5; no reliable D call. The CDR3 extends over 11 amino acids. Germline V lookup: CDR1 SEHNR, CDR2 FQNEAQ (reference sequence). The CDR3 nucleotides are TGTGACAGCGCCGGGAATCAGCCCCAGCATTTT. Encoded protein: CDSAGNQPQHF.

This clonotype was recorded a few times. The DNA of the CDR3 is TGTGCCAGCAGTCAGCCCCGGGGGAGCCAGTACTTC. It is translated as CASSQPRGSQYF. The rearrangement joins TRBV27 to TRBJ2-5; D is perhaps TRBD2 (6 bases). The CDR3 spans 12 residues. The germline V and J ends were trimmed by 5 bases and 10 bases, with 14 bases remaining between them. CDR1 and CDR2 from the germline V gene are MNHEY and SMNVEV (reference sequence).

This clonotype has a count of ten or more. The CDR3 nucleotides read TGTGCCAGCAGCTCAGGAGGGACTAATGAAAAACTGTTTTTT. Its translation is CASSSGGTNEKLFF. The chain joins TRBV28 to TRBJ1-4; D call uncertain. Trimming stripped 6 bases from V and 2 bases from J, with 10 bases between. Germline lookup yields CDR1 MDHEN and CDR2 SYDVKM. This CDR3 contains 14 residues.

CDR3 DNA sequence: TGCAGTGCTAGAACAGTCAATGGCTACACCTTC. It codes for CSARTVNGYTF. The V gene is TRBV20-1, the J gene TRBJ1-2; D not certain. Germline V gene data show CDR1 as DFQATT and CDR2 as SNEGSKA (reference sequence). Trimming took 2 bases from V and 6 from J, leaving 7 bases between them. This CDR3 is built from 11 residues.

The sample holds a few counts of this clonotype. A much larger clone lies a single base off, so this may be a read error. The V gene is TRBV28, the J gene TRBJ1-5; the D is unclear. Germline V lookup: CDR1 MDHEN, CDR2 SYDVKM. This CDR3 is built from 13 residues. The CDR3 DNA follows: TGTCCCAGCAGAACAGACAGCAATCAGCCCCAGCATTTT. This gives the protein CPSRTDSNQPQHF.

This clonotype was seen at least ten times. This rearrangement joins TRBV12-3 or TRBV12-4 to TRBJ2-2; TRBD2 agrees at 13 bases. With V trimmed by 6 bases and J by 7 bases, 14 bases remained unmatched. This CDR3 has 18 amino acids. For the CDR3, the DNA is TGTGCCAGCAGCCCAACGGGACTAGCGGGGTCCAGGGTCGGGGAGCTGTTTTTT. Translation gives CASSPTGLAGSRVGELFF.

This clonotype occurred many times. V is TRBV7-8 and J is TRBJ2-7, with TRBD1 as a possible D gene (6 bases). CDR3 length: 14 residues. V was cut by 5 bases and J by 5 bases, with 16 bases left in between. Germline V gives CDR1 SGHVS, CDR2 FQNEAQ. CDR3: CASSPQQGNNEQYF. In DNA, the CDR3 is TGTGCCAGCAGCCCTCAACAGGGAAATAACGAGCAGTACTTC.